The present T cell receptor (beta chain) was sequenced within a study of CD4 T cells in relation to SARS-CoV-2 and coronaviruses. Study context: Convalescent patients had median age roughly 37 years, range roughly 20 to 80.

Uncultured naive and memory CD4+ T cells supplied DNA for deep TCR-beta sequencing. Method: immunoSEQ multiplex PCR; TCRdb's copy keeps in-frame clones and lacks some. The sample has about 37,000 clones; 75% to 90% are singletons. CD4 enrichment then naive enrichment separated naive from memory CD4+ cells. This CDR3 contains 15 residues. Germline lookup yields CDR1 MDHEN and CDR2 SYDVKM. V lost 6 bases and J lost 7; bases outside the gene matches: 10. The TCR sequence derives from an adult with COVID-19. The J gene is TRBJ2-1, the V gene TRBV28, with 9 bases lining up with TRBD2. The specimen sequenced was memory CD4+ T cells from PBMCs. DNA of the CDR3: TGTGCCAGCAGCCGGCCCGGGACTAGCAGTAATGAGCAGTTCTTC. This sequence encodes CASSRPGTSSNEQFF.